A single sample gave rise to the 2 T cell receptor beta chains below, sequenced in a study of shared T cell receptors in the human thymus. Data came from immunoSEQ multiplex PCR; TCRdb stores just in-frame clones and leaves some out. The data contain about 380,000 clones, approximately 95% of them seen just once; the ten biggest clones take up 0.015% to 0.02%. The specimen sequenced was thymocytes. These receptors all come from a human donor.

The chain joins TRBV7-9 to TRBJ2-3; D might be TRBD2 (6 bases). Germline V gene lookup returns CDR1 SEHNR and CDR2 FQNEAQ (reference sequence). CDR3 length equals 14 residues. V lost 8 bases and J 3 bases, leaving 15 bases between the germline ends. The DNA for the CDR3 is TGTGCCAGCCCCAGGAGCGGGCAAACAGATACGCAGTATTTT. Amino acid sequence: CASPRSGQTDTQYF. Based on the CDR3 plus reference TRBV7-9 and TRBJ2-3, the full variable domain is DTGVSQNPRHKITKRGQNVTFRCDPISEHNRLYWYRQTLGQGPEFLTYFQNEAQLEKSRLLSDRFSAERPKGSFSTLEIQRTEQGDSAMYLCASPRSGQTDTQYFGPGTRLTVL.

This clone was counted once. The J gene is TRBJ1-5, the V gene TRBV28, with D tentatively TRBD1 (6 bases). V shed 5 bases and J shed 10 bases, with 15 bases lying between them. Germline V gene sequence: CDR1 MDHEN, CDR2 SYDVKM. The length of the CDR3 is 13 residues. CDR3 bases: TGTGCCAGCAGTGAGGGGGGGAAGTACCCCCAGCATTTT. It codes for CASSEGGKYPQHF.